Each of the 29 T cell receptor beta chains below was sequenced from the same sample in a study of cytomegalovirus exposure and HLA in healthy donors. The PCR ran on 60 Vbeta and 13 Jbeta primers. TCRdb keeps only in-frame clones here, not all; method: immunoSEQ multiplex PCR. The sample consists of about 180,000 clones, roughly four fifths of them appearing once. Sequenced input: PBMCs. These receptor sequences come from a female donor in good health and CMV-seronegative.

The V gene is TRBV27, the J gene TRBJ2-2, with a tentative D call TRBD2 (5 bases). CDR3 size: 17 residues. Germline V lookup: CDR1 MNHEY, CDR2 SMNVEV (reference sequence). With 5 bases removed from V and 5 bases from J, the gap between germline ends came to 21 bases. CDR3 sequence (DNA): TGTGCCAGCAGTCCCCCGGGGTTAGGGTTGGGTACCGGGGAGCTGTTTTTT. Amino acids: CASSPPGLGLGTGELFF.

V usage is TRBV19 and J usage is TRBJ1-4, with a weak D call TRBD1 (6 bases). The CDR3 extends over 15 amino acids. V lost 4 bases and J 10 bases, leaving 19 bases between the germline ends. CDR1 and CDR2 (germline): LNHDA, SQIVND (reference sequence). CDR3 region: CASSTGTSPQAKLFF. CDR3 nucleotide sequence: TGTGCCAGTAGTACAGGGACATCTCCACAGGCAAAACTGTTTTTT. The entire variable domain, with the rest obtained from reference TRBV19 and TRBJ1-4, is as follows: DGGITQSPKYLFRKEGQNVTLSCEQNLNHDAMYWYRQDPGQGLRLIYYSQIVNDFQKGDIAEGYSVSREKKESFPLTVTSAQKNPTAFYLCASSTGTSPQAKLFFGSGTQLSVL.

V and J are TRBV19 and TRBJ2-3, with 9 nucleotides matching TRBD1. Per germline, CDR1 LNHDA and CDR2 SQIVND (reference sequence). V was clipped by 5 bases and J by 2 bases; unmatched bases: 5. The CDR3 has 15 residues. As DNA, the CDR3 is TGTGCCAGTAGTCTTGGGACAGGGAACACAGATACGCAGTATTTT. Its protein product is CASSLGTGNTDTQYF. Using reference TRBV19 and TRBJ2-3 for the parts outside the CDR3, the full variable domain is DGGITQSPKYLFRKEGQNVTLSCEQNLNHDAMYWYRQDPGQGLRLIYYSQIVNDFQKGDIAEGYSVSREKKESFPLTVTSAQKNPTAFYLCASSLGTGNTDTQYFGPGTRLTVL.

The rearrangement joins TRBV5-6 to TRBJ1-1; 7 bases are a match to TRBD1. With 4 bases clipped from V and 4 bases from J, the junction kept 13 bases outside the gene matches. This CDR3 contains 16 residues. CDR1 is SGHDT and CDR2 is YYEEEE in the germline V gene. The CDR3 here is CASSSRQGRLATEAFF. As DNA, the CDR3 is TGTGCCAGCAGCAGCAGACAGGGACGGCTGGCCACTGAAGCTTTCTTT. The complete variable domain, with remaining parts taken from reference TRBV5-6 and TRBJ1-1, reads DAGVTQSPTHLIKTRGQQVTLRCSPKSGHDTVSWYQQALGQGPQFIFQYYEEEERQRGNFPDRFSGHQFPNYSSELNVNALLLGDSALYLCASSSRQGRLATEAFFGQGTRLTVV.

This rearrangement joins TRBV7-3 to TRBJ2-7; 9 bases are shared with TRBD2. Germline loops: CDR1 SGHTA, CDR2 FQGTGA. The CDR3 is 15 amino acids. With 5 bases clipped from V and 4 bases from J, the junction kept 9 bases outside the gene matches. The CDR3 bases are TGTGCCAGCAGCCTAAAAGCGGGGGGCGGATACGAGCAGTACTTC. It encodes CASSLKAGGGYEQYF. Full variable domain (missing parts from reference TRBV7-3 and TRBJ2-7): GAGVSQTPSNKVTEKGKYVELRCDPISGHTALYWYRQSLGQGPEFLIYFQGTGAADDSGLPNDRFFAVRPEGSVSTLKIQRTERGDSAVYLCASSLKAGGGYEQYFGPGTRLTVT.

The V and J genes are TRBV23-1 and TRBJ1-2; 7 bases are a match to TRBD1. TRBV23-1 is noted as an ORF with a role that remains uncertain. V trimming: 4 bases; J trimming: 4 bases; junction bases outside the gene matches: 6. CDR3 size: 14 residues. CDR3 sequence (DNA): TGCGCCAGCAGTCCTCCGGGACAGATCTATGGCTACACCTTC. Its protein product is CASSPPGQIYGYTF.

This clone was detected many times. The rearrangement links TRBV6-1 to TRBJ2-7; D might be TRBD1 (5 bases). The CDR3 runs to 13 residues. V dropped 8 bases and J dropped 2 bases, with 13 bases sitting between them. Germline CDR1 is MNHNS and CDR2 is SASEGT. Written as DNA, the CDR3 is TGTGCCAGCCGTGCAGGGATTCCCTACGAGCAGTACTTC. Its protein is CASRAGIPYEQYF.

The chain joins TRBV5-1 to TRBJ2-7, with D maybe TRBD2 (5 bases). This CDR3 has 13 residues. Germline CDR1 is SGHRS and CDR2 is YFSETQ. Deletions cut 5 bases from V and 5 bases from J, with 14 bases between. The CDR3 spells CASRPSQEDEQYF. CDR3 nucleotide sequence: TGCGCCAGCAGACCGAGTCAGGAGGACGAGCAGTACTTC.

This clone appeared once. The J gene is TRBJ2-1, the V gene TRBV5-1; TRBD2 aligns across 10 bases. Trimming took 6 bases from V and 0 from J; bases not matched to a gene: 18. Germline V gene sequence: CDR1 SGHRS, CDR2 YFSETQ. This CDR3 contains 20 residues. CDR3 loop: CASTPRPSGSRVSSYNEQFF. The CDR3 DNA reads as TGCGCCAGCACCCCGAGGCCTAGCGGGAGCCGAGTGAGCTCCTACAATGAGCAGTTCTTC. The full variable domain, completed using reference TRBV5-1 and TRBJ2-1, is KAGVTQTPRYLIKTRGQQVTLSCSPISGHRSVSWYQQTPGQGLQFLFEYFSETQRNKGNFPGRFSGRQFSNSRSEMNVSTLELGDSALYLCASTPRPSGSRVSSYNEQFFGPGTRLTVL.

The chain joins TRBV7-9 to TRBJ1-5; no firm D call. The CDR3 totals 14 residues. Germline V CDR1 and CDR2: SEHNR, FQNEAQ (reference sequence). Trimming removed 1 base from V and 4 bases from J, with 8 bases in between. In DNA, the CDR3 is TGTGCCAGCAGCTTAGATGGGGAGAATCAGCCCCAGCATTTT. Amino acids: CASSLDGENQPQHF. Filled out from reference TRBV7-9 and TRBJ1-5, the complete variable domain reads DTGVSQNPRHKITKRGQNVTFRCDPISEHNRLYWYRQTLGQGPEFLTYFQNEAQLEKSRLLSDRFSAERPKGSFSTLEIQRTEQGDSAMYLCASSLDGENQPQHFGDGTRLSIL.

The chain joins TRBV5-1 to TRBJ2-1; D possibly corresponds to TRBD2 (5 bases). The germline V and J ends were trimmed by 4 bases and 1 base, with 9 bases remaining between them. The CDR3 spans 14 residues. CDR1 SGHRS and CDR2 YFSETQ come from the germline V gene. CDR3: CASSRGQSYNEQFF. CDR3 DNA: TGCGCCAGCAGCCGAGGGCAATCCTACAATGAGCAGTTCTTC.

The chain combines TRBV5-1 with TRBJ1-3; 7 nucleotides match TRBD1. The germline CDR1 and CDR2 sequences are SGHRS and YFSETQ. Trimming took 4 bases from V and 4 from J; bases not matched to a gene: 11. CDR3 length: 16 amino acids. CDR3 region: CASSPASAGGGNTIYF. The CDR3 region has the DNA TGCGCCAGCAGCCCGGCCTCCGCAGGGGGAGGAAACACCATATATTTT. Filled out from reference TRBV5-1 and TRBJ1-3, the complete variable domain reads KAGVTQTPRYLIKTRGQQVTLSCSPISGHRSVSWYQQTPGQGLQFLFEYFSETQRNKGNFPGRFSGRQFSNSRSEMNVSTLELGDSALYLCASSPASAGGGNTIYFGEGSWLTVV.

V usage is TRBV4-3 and J usage is TRBJ2-7; 9 positions match TRBD2. CDR3 length equals 16 residues. V was clipped by 0 bases and J by 4 bases; unmatched bases: 7. CDR1 and CDR2 (germline): LGHNA, YSLEER. The CDR3 nucleotides are TGCGCCAGCAGCCAAGATAATAGCGGGAGTCTATACGAGCAGTACTTC. This gives the protein CASSQDNSGSLYEQYF.

This clone was seen once. The genes are TRBV6-6 and TRBJ1-2, with 9 bases fitting TRBD1. Germline CDR1 and CDR2: MNHNY and SVGAGI (reference sequence). This CDR3 has 16 residues. The ends lost 6 bases at V and 3 bases at J; junction bases unmatched: 11. CDR3 residues: CASSQIQGAQDYGYTF. The DNA for the CDR3 is TGTGCCAGCAGCCAGATACAGGGGGCGCAGGACTATGGCTACACCTTC.

The chain recombines TRBV25-1 with TRBJ2-1, with D perhaps matching TRBD2 (5 bases). Trimming stripped 2 bases from V and 12 bases from J, with 11 bases between. Germline CDR1 is MGHDK and CDR2 is SYGVNS. This CDR3 is 12 amino acids long. CDR3 protein: CASSEIRGGQFF. The DNA for the CDR3 is TGTGCCAGCAGTGAAATCCGGGGTGGGCAGTTCTTC.

In its sample, this clone was seen a few times. The V gene is TRBV5-1, the J gene TRBJ2-1; 8 bases fit TRBD1. The CDR3 spans 16 residues. V dropped 3 bases and J dropped 0; count of bases not matched to a gene: 5. CDR1 and CDR2 (germline): SGHRS, YFSETQ. This CDR3 is CASSSTGQDSYNEQFF. DNA for the CDR3: TGCGCCAGCAGCTCAACGGGACAGGACTCCTACAATGAGCAGTTCTTC.

The sample holds a few counts of this clone. CDR3 region: CASSQAASGRYEQYF. As DNA, the CDR3 is TGCGCCAGCAGCCAAGCGGCTAGCGGGAGGTACGAGCAGTACTTC. The V gene is TRBV4-1, the J gene TRBJ2-7, with 11 bases that match TRBD2. The CDR3 runs 15 residues. Unmatched junction bases numbered 3, after V lost 1 base and J lost 4 bases. In germline, CDR1 is MGHRA, CDR2 YSYEKL.

The rearrangement uses TRBV2 and TRBJ2-5, with 8 bases identical to TRBD1. V dropped 7 bases and J dropped 11; count of bases not matched to a gene: 15. Germline-derived CDR1 and CDR2 are SNHLY and FYNNEI. This CDR3 is built from 14 residues. The CDR3 DNA is TGTGCCAGCACTGAGGGCAGGGGGCGATTCGGGCAGTACTTC. As protein: CASTEGRGRFGQYF.

This clone came up a few times. The genes are TRBV6-1 and TRBJ1-2, with 7 positions matching TRBD1. Trimming took 7 bases from V and 4 from J; bases not matched to a gene: 9. Germline assignment: CDR1 MNHNS and CDR2 SASEGT. The CDR3 has 14 amino acids. This chain's CDR3 is CASKVPGGTYGYTF. CDR3 in DNA: TGTGCCAGCAAGGTGCCAGGGGGTACCTATGGCTACACCTTC.

Remarks on this clone: Other DNA sequences of this sample code for an identical CDR3. V gene TRBV7-2 combines with J gene TRBJ2-5, with 7 bases aligning to TRBD1. Germline CDR1 is SGHTA and CDR2 is FQGNSA. V was clipped by 6 bases and J by 5 bases; unmatched bases: 15. The CDR3 spans 16 residues. The CDR3 coding sequence is TGTGCCAGCAGTCGCTTTGAGGGGGCCCCGAGCGAGACCCAGTACTTC. Translated: CASSRFEGAPSETQYF. The complete variable domain, with remaining parts taken from reference TRBV7-2 and TRBJ2-5, reads GAGVSQSPSNKVTEKGKDVELRCDPISGHTALYWYRQSLGQGLEFLIYFQGNSAPDKSGLPSDRFSAERTGGSVSTLTIQRTQQEDSAVYLCASSRFEGAPSETQYFGPGTRLLVL.

V usage is TRBV7-9 and J usage is TRBJ1-3, with 7 bases identical to TRBD1. CDR1 SEHNR and CDR2 FQNEAQ come from the germline V gene (reference sequence). The CDR3 covers 15 residues. With 6 bases clipped from V and 1 base from J, the junction kept 6 bases outside the gene matches. The DNA of the CDR3 is TGTGCCAGCAGTCGGACAGGTAGATCTGGAAACACCATATATTTT. It yields the protein CASSRTGRSGNTIYF.

V is TRBV19 and J is TRBJ2-1, with D possibly being TRBD1 (5 bases). Germline V lookup: CDR1 LNHDA, CDR2 SQIVND (reference sequence). This CDR3 contains 17 residues. V was pared by 5 bases and J by 4 bases, with 21 bases between. The CDR3 sequence: CASSPPLGAAIYNEQFF. CDR3 nucleotides: TGTGCCAGTAGTCCACCCTTAGGGGCGGCCATATACAATGAGCAGTTCTTC.

The chain combines TRBV9 with TRBJ1-1; D perhaps matches TRBD1 (6 bases). With 3 bases removed from V and 6 bases from J, the gap between germline ends came to 12 bases. There are 13 residues in the CDR3. Per the germline V gene, CDR1 is SGDLS and CDR2 is YYNGEE. CDR3 bases: TGTGCCAGCAGCGCGGACAGTAAACCTGAAGCTTTCTTT. Its translation is CASSADSKPEAFF.

This clone was counted a few times. CDR3 coding DNA: TGTGCCAGCAGCTTCGCTGAACCGGGACAGGGGCTTAATACGCAGTATTTT. As protein: CASSFAEPGQGLNTQYF. The chain employs TRBV7-9 and TRBJ2-3, with 10 bases fitting TRBD1. The CDR3 is 17 amino acids. The germline V gene has CDR1 SEHNR and CDR2 FQNEAQ (reference sequence). The J segment lost 7 bases and the V segment lost 3 bases, leaving 13 bases of the junction unmatched.

Written as DNA, the CDR3 is TGTGCCAGCAGTTCATTAGATGGCTACACCTTC. It codes for CASSSLDGYTF. The chain has TRBV6-5 and TRBJ1-2; D unclear. The CDR3 contains 11 residues. CDR1 is MNHEY, CDR2 SVGAGI, per germline. Trimming pared 4 bases from V and 6 bases from J, leaving 6 bases between.

The V gene is TRBV1, the J gene TRBJ2-3; the listed D gene, TRBD2, was not tested against the DNA. TRBV1 is a recognized pseudogene. The CDR3 consists of 17 residues. The CDR3 here is CTSSQDPGEGSTDTQYF. Written as DNA, the CDR3 is TGCACCAGCAGCCAAGATCCGGGGGAGGGGAGCACAGATACGCAGTATTTT.

This clone was seen a few times. The V and J genes are TRBV29-1 and TRBJ2-7; weak D call: TRBD1 (6 bases). Trimming stripped 1 base from V and 4 bases from J, with 11 bases between. This CDR3 has 13 residues. Germline V gives CDR1 SQVTM, CDR2 ANQGSEA. CDR3 sequence reads: CSVEAQGSYEQYF. CDR3 bases: TGCAGCGTTGAAGCCCAGGGGTCGTACGAGCAGTACTTC.

The genes are TRBV4-3 and TRBJ2-6; D gene ambiguous. V was clipped by 1 base and J by 0 bases, with 7 bases between them. Germline V CDR1 and CDR2: LGHNA, YSLEER. The CDR3 length is 16 residues. The chain's CDR3 is CASSQGEVSGANVLTF. DNA for the CDR3: TGCGCCAGCAGCCAAGGTGAGGTCTCTGGGGCCAACGTCCTGACTTTC.

The genes are TRBV5-1 and TRBJ2-5; TRBD2 matches 7 bases. The CDR3 runs 15 residues. After removal of 3 bases from V and 4 bases from J, the junction contained 9 bases not matched to a gene. From germline, CDR1 is SGHRS and CDR2 YFSETQ. Written as DNA, the CDR3 is TGCGCCAGCAGCTCCCCGACTAGCCTTAGAGAGACCCAGTACTTC. Its protein product is CASSSPTSLRETQYF.